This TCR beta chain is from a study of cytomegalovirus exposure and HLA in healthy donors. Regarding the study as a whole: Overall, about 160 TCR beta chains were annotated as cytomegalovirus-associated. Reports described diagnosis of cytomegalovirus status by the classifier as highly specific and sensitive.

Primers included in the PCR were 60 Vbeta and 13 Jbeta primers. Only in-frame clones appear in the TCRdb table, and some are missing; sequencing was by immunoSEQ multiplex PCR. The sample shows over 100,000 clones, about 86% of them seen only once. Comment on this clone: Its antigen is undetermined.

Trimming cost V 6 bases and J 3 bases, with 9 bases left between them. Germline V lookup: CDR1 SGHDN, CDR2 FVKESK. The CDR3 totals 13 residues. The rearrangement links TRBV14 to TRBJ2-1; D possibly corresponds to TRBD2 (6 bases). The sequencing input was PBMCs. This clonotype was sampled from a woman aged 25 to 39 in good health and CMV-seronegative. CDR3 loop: CASRGSGYNEQFF. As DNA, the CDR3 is TGTGCCAGCAGGGGTAGCGGCTACAATGAGCAGTTCTTC.